This entry lists 29 T cell receptor beta chains sequenced from one sample in a study of blood T cell repertoires in COVID-19. TCRdb's table, derived via immunoSEQ multiplex PCR, lists solely in-frame clones and lacks some. Among under 400,000 clones listed, more than 70% were seen once. The sequenced sample consisted of peripheral blood. These receptors were obtained from a woman aged 30 to 39 with COVID-19, enrolled during active disease.

The rearrangement uses TRBV7-6 and TRBJ2-2; 14 bases map to TRBD2. CDR1 is SGHVS, CDR2 FNYEAQ, per germline. Trimming cost V 5 bases and J 4 bases; bases outside gene matches: 9. The CDR3 runs 18 residues. The CDR3 is CASSLRTSGRTSTGELFF. DNA for the CDR3: TGTGCCAGCAGCCTTCGGACTAGCGGGAGGACAAGCACCGGGGAGCTGTTTTTT.

This clone was detected only once. The rearrangement joins TRBV27 to TRBJ2-1, with D perhaps matching TRBD2 (6 bases). The CDR3 has 14 residues. V was trimmed by 6 bases and J by 1 base, leaving 10 bases between them. Germline values: CDR1 MNHEY, CDR2 SMNVEV (reference sequence). CDR3 residues: CASRPGLSYNEQFF. The CDR3 DNA reads TGTGCCAGCAGACCGGGACTTTCCTACAATGAGCAGTTCTTC.

CDR3 loop: CASSFQGATEAFF. CDR3 coding DNA: TGTGCCAGCAGTTTCCAGGGGGCAACTGAAGCTTTCTTT. The V gene is TRBV27, the J gene TRBJ1-1, with 8 nucleotides matching TRBD1. The trim removed 3 bases at V and 5 bases at J, leaving 2 bases unmatched. Germline V gene sequence: CDR1 MNHEY, CDR2 SMNVEV (reference sequence). The CDR3 has 13 residues.

The chain combines TRBV5-1 with TRBJ2-7; 12 bases match TRBD1. The length of the CDR3 is 14 residues. V dropped 4 bases and J dropped 7; count of bases not matched to a gene: 6. CDR1 is SGHRS and CDR2 is YFSETQ in the germline V gene. The CDR3 sequence is CASSRDRGREEQYF. CDR3 nucleotide sequence: TGCGCCAGCAGCAGGGACAGGGGGCGCGAGGAGCAGTACTTC.

The chain links TRBV4-1 to TRBJ2-6; D gene ambiguous. CDR3 length equals 15 residues. The ends were cut back, 2 bases at V and 0 bases at J, with 5 bases in the middle. CDR1 and CDR2 from the germline V gene are MGHRA and YSYEKL. The CDR3 DNA reads TGCGCCAGCAGCCAAAGTAGCTCTGGGGCCAACGTCCTGACTTTC. Its protein product is CASSQSSSGANVLTF.

V usage is TRBV9 and J usage is TRBJ1-5; the match to TRBD1 covers 9 bases. This CDR3 is built from 15 residues. The V gene's germline CDR1 is SGDLS and CDR2 YYNGEE. J gave up 6 bases and V 3 bases, and 7 bases lay outside the gene matches. Written as DNA, the CDR3 is TGTGCCAGCAGCGGGGGACAGGGAGGGGGTCAGCCCCAGCATTTT. It codes for CASSGGQGGGQPQHF.

This chain uses TRBV7-3 with TRBJ2-7; TRBD2 is a possible D gene (7 bases). CDR1 and CDR2 from the germline V gene are SGHTA and FQGTGA. This CDR3 has 14 amino acids. V lost 8 bases, J lost 4 bases, and 18 bases lay in between. The CDR3 DNA is TGTGCCAGCGGGGGGGACACAAACTTTTACGAGCAGTACTTC. This codes for CASGGDTNFYEQYF.

The chain combines TRBV5-8 with TRBJ1-2; maybe TRBD1 (5 bases). The CDR3 contains 14 residues. The V end was cut by 5 bases, the J end by 2 bases, with 13 bases between. In germline, CDR1 is SGHTS, CDR2 YDEGEE. CDR3 DNA sequence: TGTGCCAGCAGGACCCCCAGGGAAAACTATGGCTACACCTTC. It yields the protein CASRTPRENYGYTF.

This clone has a single count. The chain employs TRBV7-8 and TRBJ2-7, with 7 bases fitting TRBD1. J gave up 2 bases and V 6 bases, and 7 bases lay outside the gene matches. The CDR3 spans 14 residues. Germline values: CDR1 SGHVS, CDR2 FQNEAQ. CDR3 loop: CASRPPGTAYEQYF. In DNA form, the CDR3 reads TGTGCCAGCAGACCCCCCGGGACAGCCTACGAGCAGTACTTC.

This chain joins TRBV5-1 and TRBJ2-3; the match to TRBD2 covers 12 bases. J lost 4 bases, V lost 1 base, and 13 bases had no gene match. The CDR3 spans 19 residues. Germline assignment: CDR1 SGHRS and CDR2 YFSETQ. In DNA, the CDR3 is TGCGCCAGCAGCTTGAAGCTAGCGGGAGGGCCGGGGCGAGCAGATACGCAGTATTTT. Translated, it gives CASSLKLAGGPGRADTQYF.

This clone was recorded a few times. The CDR3, as DNA: TGTGCCAGCAGCTTCGACAGGGGTGGCAATCAGCCCCAGCATTTT. Translated, it gives CASSFDRGGNQPQHF. This rearrangement joins TRBV2 to TRBJ1-5; TRBD1 matches at 8 bases. The CDR3 is 15 residues long. CDR1 SNHLY and CDR2 FYNNEI come from the germline V gene. The trim removed 6 bases at V and 2 bases at J, leaving 6 bases unmatched. Full variable domain (outside the CDR3, taken from reference TRBV2 and TRBJ1-5): EPEVTQTPSHQVTQMGQEVILRCVPISNHLYFYWYRQILGQKVEFLVSFYNNEISEKSEIFDDQFSVERPDGSNFTLKIRSTKLEDSAMYFCASSFDRGGNQPQHFGDGTRLSIL.

This clone appeared once. V and J are TRBV18 and TRBJ2-7; D gene uncertain. Germline V CDR1 and CDR2: KGHSH, LQKENI. CDR3 length equals 13 residues. Between the trimmed V and J ends, which lost 2 bases and 0 bases, there was a span of 5 bases. This chain's CDR3 is CASSPFGSYEQYF. The CDR3 coding sequence is TGTGCCAGCTCACCATTCGGCTCCTACGAGCAGTACTTC. Filled out from reference TRBV18 and TRBJ2-7, the complete variable domain reads NAGVMQNPRHLVRRRGQEARLRCSPMKGHSHVYWYRQLPEEGLKFMVYLQKENIIDESGMPKERFSAEFPKEGPSILRIQQVVRGDSAAYFCASSPFGSYEQYFGPGTRLTVT.

The chain is built from TRBV5-4 and TRBJ2-2, with 14 bases identical to TRBD2. Germline V gene lookup returns CDR1 SGHNT and CDR2 YYREEE (reference sequence). The CDR3 contains 15 residues. The V segment lost 4 bases and the J segment 4 bases; nucleotides outside the gene matches: 0. CDR3 in amino acids: CASSGTSGSTGELFF. In DNA form, the CDR3 reads TGTGCCAGCAGCGGGACTAGCGGGAGCACCGGGGAGCTGTTTTTT.

This clone has just a few counts. The V call is TRBV29-1, the J call TRBJ1-1, with D unclear. The V end lost 6 bases, the J end lost 6 bases, and 11 bases lay between the germline ends. The CDR3 covers 11 residues. Germline lookup yields CDR1 SQVTM and CDR2 ANQGSEA. The CDR3 coding sequence is TGCAGCGTGACGGACTTAGCTGAAGCTTTCTTT. The encoded protein is CSVTDLAEAFF.

This clone was counted only a few times. The V gene is TRBV9, the J gene TRBJ1-3, with 7 bases matching TRBD1. Germline CDR1 reads SGDLS; CDR2 reads YYNGEE. CDR3 length equals 16 residues. Losses at the gene ends were 3 bases for V and 1 base for J; bases not matched to a gene: 7. The CDR3 reads CASSATGQPSGNTIYF. As DNA, the CDR3 is TGTGCCAGCAGCGCGACGGGACAGCCTTCTGGAAACACCATATATTTT.

The rearrangement joins TRBV21-1 to TRBJ2-7; the table's D call, TRBD1, has no DNA check behind it. TRBV21-1 is assigned pseudogene status. CDR3 length equals 15 residues. CDR3 sequence reads: CASRSTGRGQYEQYF. CDR3 in DNA: TGTGCCAGCAGGTCCACAGGGAGAGGGCAATACGAGCAGTACTTC.

The chain is built from TRBV6-6 and TRBJ1-1; D might be TRBD1 (6 bases). V was pared by 6 bases and J by 8 bases, with 10 bases between. CDR3 length: 11 residues. Germline V gives CDR1 MNHNY, CDR2 SVGAGI (reference sequence). This CDR3 reads CASRIQGEAFF. The CDR3 DNA sequence: TGTGCCAGCAGGATACAGGGAGAAGCTTTCTTT.

The chain recombines TRBV5-4 with TRBJ2-7; 7 bases are a match to TRBD1. The CDR3 is 13 amino acids. V shed 2 bases, J shed 6 bases, and the junction held 5 bases outside the gene matches. Germline V gives CDR1 SGHNT, CDR2 YYREEE (reference sequence). The CDR3 loop reads CASSFDRVGEQYF. CDR3 bases: TGTGCCAGCAGCTTCGACAGGGTGGGCGAGCAGTACTTC.

The chain carries TRBV4-3 and TRBJ1-1; 10 nucleotides agree with TRBD1. The ends lost 1 base at V and 4 bases at J; junction bases unmatched: 3. The CDR3 is 15 residues long. The germline V gene has CDR1 LGHNA and CDR2 YSLEER. This CDR3 is CASSQVWTGGTEAFF. DNA of the CDR3: TGCGCCAGCAGCCAAGTTTGGACAGGGGGCACTGAAGCTTTCTTT.

V and J are TRBV6-4 and TRBJ1-4; perhaps TRBD1 as D (5 bases). The V and J ends lost 8 bases and 1 base respectively, with 14 bases between them. CDR1 is MRHNA and CDR2 is SNTAGT in the germline V gene. The CDR3 sequence is 15 residues long. The CDR3 DNA reads TGTGCCAGCGGGAGGACATTCGGAACTAATGAAAAACTGTTTTTT. Translation: CASGRTFGTNEKLFF.

The chain recombines TRBV6-6 with TRBJ2-2; D gene uncertain. Germline CDR1 MNHNY, CDR2 SVGAGI (reference sequence). This CDR3 has 11 residues. V was cut by 7 bases and J by 9 bases, with 9 bases left in between. The DNA of the CDR3 is TGTGCCAGCACCCAGGTACGGGAGCTGTTTTTT. Its protein is CASTQVRELFF.

V and J are TRBV7-9 and TRBJ1-2; D not certain. Germline lookup yields CDR1 SEHNR and CDR2 FQNEAQ (reference sequence). The CDR3 has 11 amino acids. The V end was cut by 5 bases, the J end by 6 bases, with 7 bases between. DNA of the CDR3: TGTGCCAGCAGCCTTACAGATGGCTACACCTTC. Protein product: CASSLTDGYTF. Full variable domain (rest looked up from reference TRBV7-9 and TRBJ1-2): DTGVSQNPRHKITKRGQNVTFRCDPISEHNRLYWYRQTLGQGPEFLTYFQNEAQLEKSRLLSDRFSAERPKGSFSTLEIQRTEQGDSAMYLCASSLTDGYTFGSGTRLTVV.

CDR3 sequence: CAWRALTGLGEQFF. The CDR3 DNA is TGTGCCTGGAGAGCTTTGACAGGGTTGGGTGAGCAGTTCTTC. The chain recombines TRBV30 with TRBJ2-1; 7 positions match TRBD1. This CDR3 comprises 14 residues. Germline lookup yields CDR1 GTSNPN and CDR2 SVGIG (reference sequence). Unmatched junction bases numbered 11, after V lost 3 bases and J lost 9 bases. The full variable domain, in which reference TRBV30 and TRBJ2-1 provide the parts outside the CDR3, is SQTIHQWPATLVQPVGSPLSLECTVEGTSNPNLYWYRQAAGRGLQLLFYSVGIGQISSEVPQNLSASRPQDRQFILSSKKLLLSDSGFYLCAWRALTGLGEQFFGPGTRLTVL.

The chain joins TRBV28 to TRBJ2-5; 9 nucleotides agree with TRBD2. V lost 5 bases and J lost 4; bases outside the gene matches: 5. This CDR3 has 14 amino acids. Germline CDR1 reads MDHEN; CDR2 reads SYDVKM. CDR3 amino acids: CASSPPGLAETQYF. In DNA, the CDR3 is TGTGCCAGCAGTCCACCGGGACTAGCAGAGACCCAGTACTTC.

This rearrangement joins TRBV18 to TRBJ2-7; 7 nucleotides align to TRBD1. Germline-derived CDR1 and CDR2 are KGHSH and LQKENI. J was trimmed by 3 bases and V by 5 bases; bases with no gene match: 10. The CDR3 is 15 residues long. CDR3 loop: CASSKETGIVYEQYF. In DNA, the CDR3 is TGTGCCAGCTCAAAAGAGACAGGGATAGTCTACGAGCAGTACTTC.

This chain uses TRBV15 with TRBJ2-3; 11 nucleotides agree with TRBD1. The trim removed 2 bases at V and 4 bases at J, leaving 5 bases unmatched. Germline V gene sequence: CDR1 LNHNV, CDR2 YYDKDF (reference sequence). The CDR3 sequence is 16 residues long. The CDR3 region is CATSRLAGQGADTQYF. The CDR3 region has the DNA TGTGCCACCAGCAGATTGGCGGGACAGGGGGCAGATACGCAGTATTTT. Combining the CDR3 with reference TRBV15 and TRBJ2-3 gives the whole variable domain DAMVIQNPRYQVTQFGKPVTLSCSQTLNHNVMYWYQQKSSQAPKLLFHYYDKDFNNEADTPDNFQSRRPNTSFCFLDIRSPGLGDTAMYLCATSRLAGQGADTQYFGPGTRLTVL.

This chain connects TRBV4-1 to TRBJ2-7, with D tentatively TRBD1 (6 bases). Germline-derived CDR1 and CDR2 are MGHRA and YSYEKL. This CDR3 region has 15 residues. V was cut by 3 bases and J by 3 bases, with 15 bases left in between. The CDR3 here is CASSHPGQGHYEQYF. CDR3 in DNA: TGCGCCAGCAGCCACCCTGGGCAGGGACACTACGAGCAGTACTTC.

The chain combines TRBV7-9 with TRBJ2-7, with 9 bases matching TRBD2. V trimming: 5 bases; J trimming: 3 bases; junction bases outside the gene matches: 11. The CDR3 contains 16 residues. Germline V gene lookup returns CDR1 SEHNR and CDR2 FQNEAQ (reference sequence). This CDR3 reads CASSPQPGAGGYEQYF. The CDR3 DNA is TGTGCCAGCAGCCCCCAGCCGGGAGCGGGAGGCTACGAGCAGTACTTC.

The chain is built from TRBV12-5 and TRBJ2-1, with TRBD2 matching 15 bases. V shed 7 bases and J 0 bases; nucleotides not matched to a gene: 7. The CDR3 contains 18 residues. The germline gives CDR1 LGHNT, CDR2 FRNRAP. CDR3 residues: CASAPGLAGGPSYNEQFF. The CDR3 DNA follows: TGTGCTAGTGCCCCTGGACTAGCGGGAGGGCCCTCCTACAATGAGCAGTTCTTC.